This note documents a single T cell receptor beta chain sequence. What it binds is unknown. Deletions cut 4 bases from V and 5 bases from J, with 15 bases between. The CDR3 has 14 residues. Participants, patients aged 18 to 65, had newly diagnosed hyperthyroidism with a duration under 2 months. Patients having uncontrolled infection, another autoimmune disease, pregnancy or lactation were not included. Amplified regions were TCR beta CDR3 sequences from RNA transcripts. TCR CDR3 underwent first-round RT-PCR with the HTBI primer set. One entry per CDR3 protein results from TCRdb running MiXCR on the multiplex PCR reads. Of 350,000 to 400,000 distinct CDR3 sequences detected, approximately 15% appear once; the ten largest clones hold approximately 32%. The sample originates from a study of T cells in Graves' hyperthyroidism and ophthalmopathy. Study observations and caveats: Most thyroid clonotypes expanded above 0.001 appeared in blood too.

The source material was blood. The rearrangement uses TRBV12-3 or TRBV12-4 and TRBJ2-7, with no clear D. This clonotype was obtained from a woman in her twenties or thirties with Graves' hyperthyroidism. The CDR3 DNA reads TGTGCCAGCAGTTACGGTAGAACGTCCAACGAGCAGTACTTC. Residues: CASSYGRTSNEQYF.